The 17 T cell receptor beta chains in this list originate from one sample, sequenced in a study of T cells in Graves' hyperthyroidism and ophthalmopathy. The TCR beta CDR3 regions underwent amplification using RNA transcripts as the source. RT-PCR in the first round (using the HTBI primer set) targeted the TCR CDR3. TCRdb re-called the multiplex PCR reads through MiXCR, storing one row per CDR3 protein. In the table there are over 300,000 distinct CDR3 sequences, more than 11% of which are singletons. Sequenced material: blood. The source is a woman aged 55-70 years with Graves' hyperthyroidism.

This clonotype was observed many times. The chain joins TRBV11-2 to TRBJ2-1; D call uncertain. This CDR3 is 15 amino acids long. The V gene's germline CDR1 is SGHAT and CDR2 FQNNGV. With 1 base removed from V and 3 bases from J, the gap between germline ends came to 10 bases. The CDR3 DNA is TGTGCCAGCAGCTTAGCTGGGATCGGCTACAATGAGCAGTTCTTC. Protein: CASSLAGIGYNEQFF.

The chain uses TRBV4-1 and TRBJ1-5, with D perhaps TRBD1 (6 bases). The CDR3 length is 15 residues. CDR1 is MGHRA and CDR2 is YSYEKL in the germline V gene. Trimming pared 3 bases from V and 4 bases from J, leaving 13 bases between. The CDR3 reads CASSQGQGRNQPQHF. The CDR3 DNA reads TGCGCCAGCAGCCAGGGTCAGGGGCGGAATCAGCCCCAGCATTTT.

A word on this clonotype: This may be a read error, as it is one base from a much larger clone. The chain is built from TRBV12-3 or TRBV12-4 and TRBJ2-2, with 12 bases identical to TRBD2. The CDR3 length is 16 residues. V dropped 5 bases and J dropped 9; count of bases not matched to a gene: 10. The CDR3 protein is CASSRTSGVLTRELFF. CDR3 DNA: TGTGCCAGCAGTCGGACTAGCGGGGTCCTGACCCGGGAGCTGTTTTTT.

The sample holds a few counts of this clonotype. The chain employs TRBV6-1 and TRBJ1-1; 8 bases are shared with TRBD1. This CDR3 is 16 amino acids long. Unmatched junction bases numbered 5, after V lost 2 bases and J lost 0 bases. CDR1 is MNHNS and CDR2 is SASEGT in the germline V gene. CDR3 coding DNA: TGTGCCAGCAGTGAACGACAGGGGACCATGAACACTGAAGCTTTCTTT. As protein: CASSERQGTMNTEAFF.

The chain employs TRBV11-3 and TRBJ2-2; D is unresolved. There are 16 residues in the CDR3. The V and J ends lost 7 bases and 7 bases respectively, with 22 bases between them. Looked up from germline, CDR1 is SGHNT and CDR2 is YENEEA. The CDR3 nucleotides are TGTGCCAGCACCCCCCCTCCGGGCAAAGGAAACGGGGAGCTGTTTTTT. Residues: CASTPPPGKGNGELFF.

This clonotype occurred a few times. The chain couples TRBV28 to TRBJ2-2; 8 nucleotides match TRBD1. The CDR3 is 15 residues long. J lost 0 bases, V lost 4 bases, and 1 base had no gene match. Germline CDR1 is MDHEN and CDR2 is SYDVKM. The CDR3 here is CASSSTGANTGELFF. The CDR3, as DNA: TGTGCCAGCAGTTCGACAGGGGCGAACACCGGGGAGCTGTTTTTT.

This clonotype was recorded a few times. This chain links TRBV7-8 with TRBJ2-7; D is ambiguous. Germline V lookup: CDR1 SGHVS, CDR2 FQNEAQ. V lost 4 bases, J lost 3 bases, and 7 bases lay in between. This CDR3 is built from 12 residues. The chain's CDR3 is CASSSHSYEQYF. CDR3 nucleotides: TGTGCCAGCAGCTCCCACAGCTACGAGCAGTACTTC.

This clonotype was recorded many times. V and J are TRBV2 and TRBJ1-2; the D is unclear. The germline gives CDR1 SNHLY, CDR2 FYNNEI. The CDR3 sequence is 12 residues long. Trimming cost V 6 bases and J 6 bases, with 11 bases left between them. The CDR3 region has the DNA TGTGCCAGCAGCGTAACAGAGCATGGCTACACCTTC. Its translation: CASSVTEHGYTF.

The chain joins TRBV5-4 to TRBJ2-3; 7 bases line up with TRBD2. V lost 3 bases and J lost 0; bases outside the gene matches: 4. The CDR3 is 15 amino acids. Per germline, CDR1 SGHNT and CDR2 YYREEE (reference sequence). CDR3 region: CASSSSGSSTDTQYF. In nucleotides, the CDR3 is TGTGCCAGCAGCTCTAGCGGAAGTAGCACAGATACGCAGTATTTT.

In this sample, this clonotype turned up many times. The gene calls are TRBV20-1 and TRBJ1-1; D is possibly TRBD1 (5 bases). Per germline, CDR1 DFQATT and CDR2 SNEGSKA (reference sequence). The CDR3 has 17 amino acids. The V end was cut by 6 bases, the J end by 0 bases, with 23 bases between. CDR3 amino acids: CSAPPPAGSGVNTEAFF. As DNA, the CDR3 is TGCAGTGCCCCCCCCCCCGCAGGGTCTGGGGTGAACACTGAAGCTTTCTTT.

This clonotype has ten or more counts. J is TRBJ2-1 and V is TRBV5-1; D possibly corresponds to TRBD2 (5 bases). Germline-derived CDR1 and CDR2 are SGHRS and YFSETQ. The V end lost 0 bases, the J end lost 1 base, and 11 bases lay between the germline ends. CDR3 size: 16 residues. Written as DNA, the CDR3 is TGCGCCAGCAGCTTGGTTTTAGCGTCTTCCTACAATGAGCAGTTCTTC. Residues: CASSLVLASSYNEQFF.

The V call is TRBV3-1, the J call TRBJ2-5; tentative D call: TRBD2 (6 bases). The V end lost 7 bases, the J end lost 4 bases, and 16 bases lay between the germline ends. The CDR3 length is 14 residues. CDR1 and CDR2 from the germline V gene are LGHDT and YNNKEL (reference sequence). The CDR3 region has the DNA TGTGCCAGCACCCTAGGGCTAGCGCGAGAGACCCAGTACTTC. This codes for CASTLGLARETQYF.

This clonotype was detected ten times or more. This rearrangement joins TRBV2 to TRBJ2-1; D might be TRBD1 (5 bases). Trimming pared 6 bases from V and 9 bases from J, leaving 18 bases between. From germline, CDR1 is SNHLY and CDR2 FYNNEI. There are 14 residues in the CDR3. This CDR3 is CASRPMATEGEQFF. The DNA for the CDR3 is TGTGCCAGCAGGCCGATGGCGACAGAAGGTGAGCAGTTCTTC.

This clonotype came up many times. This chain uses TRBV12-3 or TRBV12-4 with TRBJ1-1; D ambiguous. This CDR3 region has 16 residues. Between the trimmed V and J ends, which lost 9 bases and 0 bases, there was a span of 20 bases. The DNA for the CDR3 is TGTGCCAGTTCGGCGACGGATGCTATCATGAACACTGAAGCTTTCTTT. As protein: CASSATDAIMNTEAFF.

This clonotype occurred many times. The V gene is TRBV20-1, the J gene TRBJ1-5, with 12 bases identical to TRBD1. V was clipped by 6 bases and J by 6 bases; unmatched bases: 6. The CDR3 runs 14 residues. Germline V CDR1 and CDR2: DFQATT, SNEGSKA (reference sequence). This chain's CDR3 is CSARDRGQAQPQHF. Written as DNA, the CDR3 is TGCAGTGCCAGGGACAGGGGGCAGGCTCAGCCCCAGCATTTT.

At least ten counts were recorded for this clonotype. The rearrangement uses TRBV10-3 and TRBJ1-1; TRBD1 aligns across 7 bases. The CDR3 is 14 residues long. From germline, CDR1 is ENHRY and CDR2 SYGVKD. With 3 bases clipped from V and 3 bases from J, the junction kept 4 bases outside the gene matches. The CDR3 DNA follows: TGTGCCATCAGTGACCCCACAGGGGACACTGAAGCTTTCTTT. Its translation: CAISDPTGDTEAFF.

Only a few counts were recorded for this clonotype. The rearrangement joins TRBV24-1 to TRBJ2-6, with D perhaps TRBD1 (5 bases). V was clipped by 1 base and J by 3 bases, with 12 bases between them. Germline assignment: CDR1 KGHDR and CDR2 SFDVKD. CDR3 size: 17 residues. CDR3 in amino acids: CATSDLSRGSGANVLTF. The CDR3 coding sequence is TGTGCCACCAGTGATTTATCTAGGGGCAGTGGGGCCAACGTCCTGACTTTC.